This T cell receptor (beta chain) is from a study of T-cell reconstitution after alpha-beta-depleted transplantation in children. A TCRbeta library incorporating unique molecular identifiers was prepared. TCRdb reprocessed the PCR reads with MiXCR, giving one entry per CDR3 protein. Here the sample spans 300,000 to 400,000 distinct CDR3 sequences, over 20% being singletons. The CDR3 spans 14 residues. Trimming took off 2 bases at V and 4 bases at J, with 11 bases between the two ends. Looked up from germline, CDR1 is MGHRA and CDR2 is YSYEKL. Sequenced material: PBMCs, mostly from graft donor cells, taken 180 days after TCRalphabeta/CD19-depleted stem cell transplant. The chain has TRBV4-1 and TRBJ2-5, with TRBD2 as a possible D gene (6 bases). This TCR came from a male patient between 5 and 17 years old who had a stem cell transplant for acute lymphoblastic leukemia, so the T cells may come from the graft donor. CDR3 sequence (DNA): TGCGCCAGCAGCCAAACTGGACTACCAGAGACCCAGTACTTC. Its translation: CASSQTGLPETQYF.